The 14 T cell receptor beta chains given below trace back to one sample, sequenced in a study of control samples from healthy donors and cancer patients (dated by TCRdb to 2020 to 2021). The library came from the immunoSEQ multiplex PCR assay. This is the immuneACCESS table as TCRdb keeps it, with only in-frame sequences that have V and J called. A part of the clones is gone; compared with another copy, unresolved V genes explain less than half, and the rest is unexplained. The sample records about 150,000 clones, over 90% of which are singletons. In total, the top ten clones hold roughly 2.3% of the sample. The sample comprised blood. These receptors came from a middle-aged man in good health.

This clone was counted a few times. V usage is TRBV11-2 and J usage is TRBJ1-1; D unclear. The germline V and J ends were trimmed by 4 bases and 0 bases, with 6 bases remaining between them. The CDR3 covers 13 residues. Germline values: CDR1 SGHAT, CDR2 FQNNGV. Here the CDR3 reads CASSSHLNTEAFF. The CDR3 DNA reads TGTGCCAGCAGCTCTCACCTGAACACTGAAGCTTTCTTT.

The chain carries TRBV5-1 and TRBJ2-7, with 8 bases lining up with TRBD1. The ends lost 0 bases at V and 4 bases at J; junction bases unmatched: 3. The CDR3 sequence is 14 residues long. In germline, CDR1 is SGHRS, CDR2 YFSETQ. CDR3 residues: CASSLEQGAYEQYF. The CDR3 coding sequence is TGCGCCAGCAGCTTGGAGCAGGGGGCGTACGAGCAGTACTTC.

This clone was counted between two and nine times. The chain links TRBV5-4 to TRBJ2-7; D not resolved. This CDR3 spans 14 amino acids. Per the germline V gene, CDR1 is SGHNT and CDR2 is YYREEE (reference sequence). V dropped 0 bases and J dropped 3 bases, with 10 bases sitting between them. CDR3 bases: TGTGCCAGCAGCTTGGAGGGTGGTAGCTACGAGCAGTACTTC. It is translated as CASSLEGGSYEQYF.

The V and J genes are TRBV19 and TRBJ2-4; 14 nucleotides match TRBD2. CDR3 length equals 18 residues. Germline assignment: CDR1 LNHDA and CDR2 SQIVND (reference sequence). V was pared by 3 bases and J by 2 bases, with 6 bases of the junction left unmatched. In DNA form, the CDR3 reads TGTGCCAGTAGTATGAGACTAGCGGGAGGGACCTCCAAAAACATTCAGTACTTC. It encodes CASSMRLAGGTSKNIQYF.

The V call is TRBV27, the J call TRBJ1-4; D is perhaps TRBD1 (5 bases). Germline loops: CDR1 MNHEY, CDR2 SMNVEV (reference sequence). This CDR3 region has 14 residues. V was shortened by 9 bases and J by 7 bases, with 18 bases between the two germline ends. CDR3 residues: CASTARGNGEKLFF. The CDR3 coding sequence is TGTGCCAGTACAGCTAGGGGAAATGGTGAAAAACTGTTTTTT. Together with reference TRBV27 and TRBJ1-4, the CDR3 gives the full variable domain: EAQVTQNPRYLITVTGKKLTVTCSQNMNHEYMSWYRQDPGLGLRQIYYSMNVEVTDKGDVPEGYKVSRKEKRNFPLILESPSPNQTSLYFCASTARGNGEKLFFGSGTQLSVL.

The rearrangement links TRBV7-2 to TRBJ1-4; D gene ambiguous. Per the germline V gene, CDR1 is SGHTA and CDR2 is FQGNSA. This CDR3 contains 14 residues. V was cut by 4 bases and J by 8 bases, with 14 bases left in between. CDR3 sequence (DNA): TGTGCCAGCAGCTCAGGTACCGCGACAGAAAAACTGTTTTTT. This translates into CASSSGTATEKLFF.

For this clone: The same CDR3 can be traced to other DNA sequences in this sample. Here the CDR3 DNA reads TGTGCCAGCAGTGCAGGGAACACTGAAGCTTTCTTT. It codes for CASSAGNTEAFF. The chain joins TRBV25-1 to TRBJ1-1; D gene ambiguous. Deletions cut 4 bases from V and 1 base from J, with 4 bases between. The germline gives CDR1 MGHDK, CDR2 SYGVNS. This CDR3 spans 12 amino acids.

The chain couples TRBV11-2 to TRBJ2-7; 9 nucleotides match TRBD1. Germline CDR1 is SGHAT and CDR2 is FQNNGV. With 1 base clipped from V and 3 bases from J, the junction kept 4 bases outside the gene matches. The CDR3 covers 15 residues. The CDR3 loop reads CASSLAGTGIYEQYF. The CDR3 DNA is TGTGCCAGCAGCTTAGCCGGGACAGGGATCTACGAGCAGTACTTC.

This clone has only one observation. This chain links TRBV23-1 with TRBJ1-6, with 10 bases lining up with TRBD1. TRBV23-1 is placed among ORFs of uncertain function. V gave up 8 bases and J gave up 4 bases; unmatched junction bases: 5. This CDR3 is 15 amino acids long. The chain's CDR3 is CASGDRGHYNSPLHF. The CDR3 nucleotides are TGCGCCAGCGGTGACAGGGGGCATTATAATTCACCCCTCCACTTT.

The chain links TRBV7-9 to TRBJ2-1; TRBD2 agrees at 7 bases. This CDR3 is 13 amino acids long. The V and J ends lost 3 bases and 9 bases, in that order; junction bases with no gene match: 5. Germline CDR1 SEHNR, CDR2 FQNEAQ (reference sequence). The DNA for the CDR3 is TGTGCCAGCAGCTTGTCTAGCGGTAGTGAGCAGTTCTTC. It yields the protein CASSLSSGSEQFF.

The genes are TRBV29-1 and TRBJ2-5; TRBD1 agrees at 10 bases. J lost 2 bases, V lost 6 bases, and 9 bases had no gene match. This CDR3 region has 15 residues. Germline assignment: CDR1 SQVTM and CDR2 ANQGSEA. The CDR3 bases are TGCAGCGTCCGAGGACAGGGGGGAGGTCAAGAGACCCAGTACTTC. Translated: CSVRGQGGGQETQYF.

Here the CDR3 DNA reads TGCAGCGTCTCTGAAATTTACAATGAGCAGTTCTTC. It codes for CSVSEIYNEQFF. This chain joins TRBV29-1 and TRBJ2-1; D is unclear. Germline lookup yields CDR1 SQVTM and CDR2 ANQGSEA. The CDR3 totals 12 residues. The V end was cut by 6 bases, the J end by 4 bases, with 10 bases between.

V and J are TRBV3-1 (or the pseudogene TRBV3-2) and TRBJ2-3; 12 positions match TRBD2. This CDR3 has 17 amino acids. In germline, CDR1 is LGHDT, CDR2 YNNKEL (reference sequence). J lost 3 bases, V lost 2 bases, and 6 bases had no gene match. The CDR3 region has the DNA TGTGCCAGCAGCCAAAGACTAGCGGGAGCGAGGACAGATACGCAGTATTTT. Translation gives CASSQRLAGARTDTQYF.

The rearrangement links TRBV6-7 to TRBJ2-5, with D perhaps TRBD1 (5 bases). TRBV6-7 is labeled an ORF, and its function is uncertain. There are 12 residues in the CDR3. The V and J ends lost 10 bases and 1 base respectively, with 10 bases between them. This chain's CDR3 is CATGHLQETQYF. The CDR3 region has the DNA TGTGCCACCGGACATCTCCAAGAGACCCAGTACTTC.